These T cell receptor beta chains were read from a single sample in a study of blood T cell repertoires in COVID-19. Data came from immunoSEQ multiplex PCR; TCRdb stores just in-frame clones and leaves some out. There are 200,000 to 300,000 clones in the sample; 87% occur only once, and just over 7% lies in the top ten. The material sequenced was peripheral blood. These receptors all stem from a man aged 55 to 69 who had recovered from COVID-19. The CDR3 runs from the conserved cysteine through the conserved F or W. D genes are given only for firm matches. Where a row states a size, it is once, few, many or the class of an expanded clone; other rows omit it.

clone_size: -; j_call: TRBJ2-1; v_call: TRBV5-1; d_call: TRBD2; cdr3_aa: CASSFPGGAYNEQFF; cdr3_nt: TGCGCCAGCAGCTTCCCGGGGGGTGCCTACAATGAGCAGTTCTTC
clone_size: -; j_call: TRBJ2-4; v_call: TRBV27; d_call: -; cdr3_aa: CASSAGRGRNIQYF; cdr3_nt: TGTGCCAGCAGTGCTGGCAGGGGTAGAAACATTCAGTACTTC
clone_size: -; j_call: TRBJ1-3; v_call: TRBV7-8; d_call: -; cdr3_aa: CASSLYRLAGNSGNTIYF; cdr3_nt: TGTGCCAGCAGCTTATATCGGTTAGCAGGGAATTCTGGAAACACCATATATTTT
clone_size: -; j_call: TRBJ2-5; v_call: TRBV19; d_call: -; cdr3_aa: CASSPGLLQETQYF; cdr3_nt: TGTGCCAGTTCCCCCGGACTCCTCCAAGAGACCCAGTACTTC
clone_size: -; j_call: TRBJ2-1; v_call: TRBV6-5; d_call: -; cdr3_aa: CASSYGGASYNEQFF; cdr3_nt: TGTGCCAGCAGTTACGGGGGGGCTTCCTACAATGAGCAGTTCTTC
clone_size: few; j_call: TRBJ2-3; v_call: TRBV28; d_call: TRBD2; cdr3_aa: CASSLSSGGRNTQYF; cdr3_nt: TGTGCCAGCAGTCTGAGTAGCGGGGGTAGGAATACGCAGTATTTT
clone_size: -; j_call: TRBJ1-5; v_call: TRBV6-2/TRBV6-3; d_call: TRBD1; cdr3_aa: CASSYVTGQGYSNQPQHF; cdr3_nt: TGTGCCAGCAGTTACGTCACGGGACAGGGGTATAGCAATCAGCCCCAGCATTTT
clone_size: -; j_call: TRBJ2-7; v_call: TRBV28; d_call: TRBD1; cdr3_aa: CASSLTGGAGEQYF; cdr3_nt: TGTGCCAGCAGTCTGACAGGGGGCGCGGGCGAGCAGTACTTC
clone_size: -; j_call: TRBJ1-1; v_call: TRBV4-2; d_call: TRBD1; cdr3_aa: CASSQLIRGPTEAFF; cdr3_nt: TGTGCCAGCAGCCAATTAATAAGGGGGCCCACTGAAGCTTTCTTT
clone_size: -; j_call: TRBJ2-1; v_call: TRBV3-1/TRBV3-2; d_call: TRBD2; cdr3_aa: CASSQARTPRGTSGGNEQFF; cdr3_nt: TGTGCCAGCAGCCAAGCGCGGACTCCAAGAGGGACTAGCGGGGGCAATGAGCAGTTCTTC
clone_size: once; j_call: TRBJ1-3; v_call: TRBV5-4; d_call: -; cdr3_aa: CASSLTGSGNTIYF; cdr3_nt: TGTGCCAGCAGCCTGACAGGCTCTGGAAACACCATATATTTT
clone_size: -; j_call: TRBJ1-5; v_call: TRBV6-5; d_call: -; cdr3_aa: CASSPQGHSNQPQHF; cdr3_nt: TGTGCCAGCAGCCCACAGGGCCATAGCAATCAGCCCCAGCATTTT
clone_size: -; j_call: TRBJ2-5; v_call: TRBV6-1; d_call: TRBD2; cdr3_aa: CASSEGRAGGRETQYF; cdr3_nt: TGTGCCAGCAGTGAAGGCCGAGCGGGGGGGCGGGAGACCCAGTACTTC
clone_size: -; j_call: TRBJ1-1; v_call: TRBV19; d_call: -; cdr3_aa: CASRETGGAFF; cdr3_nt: TGTGCCAGTAGGGAAACAGGTGGCGCTTTCTTT
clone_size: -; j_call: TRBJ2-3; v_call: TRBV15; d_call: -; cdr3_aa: CATSGVPGYPQYF; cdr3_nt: TGTGCCACCAGCGGCGTTCCCGGGTACCCGCAGTATTTT
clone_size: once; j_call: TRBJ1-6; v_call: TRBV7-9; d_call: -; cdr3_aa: CASRLRDSPNSPLHF; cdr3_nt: TGTGCCAGCAGATTGCGCGACAGCCCCAATTCACCCCTCCACTTT
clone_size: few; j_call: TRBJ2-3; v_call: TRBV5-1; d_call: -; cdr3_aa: CASSPRGGGGTDTQYF; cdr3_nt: TGCGCCAGCAGCCCCCGCGGGGGCGGTGGCACAGATACGCAGTATTTT
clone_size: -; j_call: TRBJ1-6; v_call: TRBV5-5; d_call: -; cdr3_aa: CASSSDITLYNSPLHF; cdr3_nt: TGTGCCAGCAGCTCGGACATTACGCTCTATAATTCACCCCTCCACTTT
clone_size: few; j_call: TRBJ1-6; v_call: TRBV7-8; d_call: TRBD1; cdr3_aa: CASSDRANSPLHF; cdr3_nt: TGTGCCAGCAGCGACAGGGCGAATTCACCCCTCCACTTT
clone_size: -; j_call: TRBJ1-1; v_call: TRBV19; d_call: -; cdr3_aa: CASSIEALGQRKNTEAFF; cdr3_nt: TGTGCCAGTAGTATAGAAGCTCTCGGACAGAGAAAGAACACTGAAGCTTTCTTT
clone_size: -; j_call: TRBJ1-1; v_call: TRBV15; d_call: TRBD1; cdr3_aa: CATSTRTGGDEAFF; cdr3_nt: TGTGCCACCAGCACCCGGACAGGGGGGGATGAAGCTTTCTTT
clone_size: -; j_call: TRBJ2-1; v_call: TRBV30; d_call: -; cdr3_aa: CAWSVGAEQFF; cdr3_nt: TGTGCCTGGAGTGTGGGGGCCGAGCAGTTCTTC
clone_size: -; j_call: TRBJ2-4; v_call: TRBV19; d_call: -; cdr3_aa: CASRGAGTFGKNIQYF; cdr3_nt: TGTGCCAGTAGGGGGGCAGGGACCTTTGGCAAAAACATTCAGTACTTC
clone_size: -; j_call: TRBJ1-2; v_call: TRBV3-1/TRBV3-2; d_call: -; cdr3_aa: CASSQDQVVRGYTF; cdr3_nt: TGTGCCAGCAGCCAAGATCAAGTGGTACGGGGCTACACCTTC
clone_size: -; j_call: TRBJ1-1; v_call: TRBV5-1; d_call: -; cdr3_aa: CASSSGWETEAFF; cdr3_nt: TGCGCCAGCAGCTCCGGCTGGGAGACTGAAGCTTTCTTT
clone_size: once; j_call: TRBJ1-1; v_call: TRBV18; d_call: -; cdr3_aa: CASSRATDLNTEAFF; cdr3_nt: TGTGCCAGCTCACGGGCGACAGATTTGAACACTGAAGCTTTCTTT
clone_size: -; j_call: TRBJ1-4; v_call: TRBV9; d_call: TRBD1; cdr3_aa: CASSLGTGKSEKLFF; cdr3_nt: TGTGCCAGCAGCCTCGGGACAGGGAAGAGTGAAAAACTGTTTTTT
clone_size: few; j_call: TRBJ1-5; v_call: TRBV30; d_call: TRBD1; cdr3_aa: CAWSLQGNQPQHF; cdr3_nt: TGTGCCTGGAGTCTACAGGGGAATCAGCCCCAGCATTTT
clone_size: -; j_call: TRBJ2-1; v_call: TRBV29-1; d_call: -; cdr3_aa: CSVESRQPAFYNEQFF; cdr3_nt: TGCAGCGTTGAAAGTCGACAGCCCGCCTTCTACAATGAGCAGTTCTTC
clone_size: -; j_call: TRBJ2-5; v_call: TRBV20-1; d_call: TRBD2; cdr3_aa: CSASDAQRGSKETQYF; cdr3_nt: TGCAGTGCTAGTGACGCCCAGCGGGGGAGCAAAGAGACCCAGTACTTC
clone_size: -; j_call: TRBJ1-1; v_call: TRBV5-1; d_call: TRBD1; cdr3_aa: CASSGGGQGRAEAFF; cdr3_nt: TGCGCCAGCAGCGGAGGTGGACAGGGGAGAGCTGAAGCTTTCTTT
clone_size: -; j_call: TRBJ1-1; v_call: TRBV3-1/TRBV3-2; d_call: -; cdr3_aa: CASSPFLSTEAFF; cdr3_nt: TGTGCCAGCAGCCCCTTCCTGTCCACTGAAGCTTTCTTT
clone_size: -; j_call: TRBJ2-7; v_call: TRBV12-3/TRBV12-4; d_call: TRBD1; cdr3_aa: CASSPGQNYEQYF; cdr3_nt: TGTGCCAGCAGTCCGGGACAGAACTACGAGCAGTACTTC
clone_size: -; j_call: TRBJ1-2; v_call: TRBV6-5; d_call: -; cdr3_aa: CASSWAAYNYGYTF; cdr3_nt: TGTGCCAGCAGTTGGGCAGCCTATAACTATGGCTACACCTTC
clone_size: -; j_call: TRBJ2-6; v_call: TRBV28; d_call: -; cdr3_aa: CASSWGAGANVLTF; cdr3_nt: TGTGCCAGCAGTTGGGGGGCTGGGGCCAACGTCCTGACTTTC
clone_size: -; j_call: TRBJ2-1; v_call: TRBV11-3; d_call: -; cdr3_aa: CASSLASNEQFF; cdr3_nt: TGTGCCAGCAGCTTAGCTAGTAATGAGCAGTTCTTC
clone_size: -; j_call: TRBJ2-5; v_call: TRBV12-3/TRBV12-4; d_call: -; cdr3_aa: CASSYSGQETQYF; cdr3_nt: TGTGCCAGCAGTTATTCAGGTCAAGAGACCCAGTACTTC
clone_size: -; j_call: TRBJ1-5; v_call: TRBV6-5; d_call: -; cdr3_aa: CASSRGKLQPQHF; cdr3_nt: TGTGCCAGCAGTCGGGGGAAATTACAGCCCCAGCATTTT
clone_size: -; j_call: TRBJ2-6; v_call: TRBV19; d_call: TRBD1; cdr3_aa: CASSSLGQVNSGANVLTF; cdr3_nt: TGTGCCAGTAGTAGCCTTGGACAGGTAAACTCTGGGGCCAACGTCCTGACTTTC
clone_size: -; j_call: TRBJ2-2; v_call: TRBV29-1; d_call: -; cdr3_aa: CSVAQDWSTGELFF; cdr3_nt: TGCAGCGTTGCCCAGGACTGGAGCACCGGGGAGCTGTTTTTT
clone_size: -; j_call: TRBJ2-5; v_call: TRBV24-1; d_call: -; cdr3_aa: CATRQGGKETQYF; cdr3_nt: TGTGCCACCAGGCAGGGGGGTAAAGAGACCCAGTACTTC
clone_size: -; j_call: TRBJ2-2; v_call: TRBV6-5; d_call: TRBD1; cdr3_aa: CASQGVTGELFF; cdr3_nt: TGTGCCAGCCAGGGGGTCACCGGGGAGCTGTTTTTT
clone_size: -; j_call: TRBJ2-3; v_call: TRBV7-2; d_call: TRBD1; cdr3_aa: CASSFRQGVADTQYF; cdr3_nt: TGTGCCAGCAGCTTTCGCCAGGGGGTGGCAGATACGCAGTATTTT
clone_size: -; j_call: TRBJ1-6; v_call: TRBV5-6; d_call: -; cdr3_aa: CASSMNDRPNSPLHF; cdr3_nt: TGTGCCAGCAGCATGAATGACAGACCGAATTCACCCCTCCACTTT
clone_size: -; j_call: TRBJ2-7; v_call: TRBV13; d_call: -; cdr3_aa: CASSLYYEQYF; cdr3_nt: TGTGCCAGCAGCCTCTATTACGAGCAGTACTTC
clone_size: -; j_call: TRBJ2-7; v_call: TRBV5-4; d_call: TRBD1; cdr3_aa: CASRDRGKSYEQYF; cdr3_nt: TGTGCCAGCAGGGACAGGGGGAAGTCCTACGAGCAGTACTTC
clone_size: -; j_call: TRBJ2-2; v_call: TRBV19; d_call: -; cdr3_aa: CASDRRQGANTGELFF; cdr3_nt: TGTGCCAGCGACCGTAGGCAGGGTGCGAACACCGGGGAGCTGTTTTTT
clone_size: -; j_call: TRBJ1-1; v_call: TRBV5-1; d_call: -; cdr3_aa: CASSGDRMNTEAFF; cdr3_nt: TGCGCCAGCAGCGGTGACAGGATGAACACTGAAGCTTTCTTT
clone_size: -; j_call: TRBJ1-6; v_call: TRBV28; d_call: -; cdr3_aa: CASSLFLSSPLHF; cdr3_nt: TGTGCCAGCAGTTTATTCCTTAGTTCACCCCTCCACTTT
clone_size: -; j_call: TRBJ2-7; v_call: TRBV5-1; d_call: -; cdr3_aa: CASSAQTGWGSYEQYF; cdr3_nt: TGCGCCAGCAGCGCCCAAACAGGGTGGGGTTCCTACGAGCAGTACTTC
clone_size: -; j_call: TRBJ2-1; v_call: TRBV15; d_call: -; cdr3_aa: CATSRGTSLVF; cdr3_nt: TGTGCCACCAGCAGGGGGACTTCTCTGGTCTTC
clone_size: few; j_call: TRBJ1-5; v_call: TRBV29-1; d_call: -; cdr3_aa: CSVSHDRTNQPQHF; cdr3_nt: TGCAGCGTTTCGCACGACAGGACCAATCAGCCCCAGCATTTT
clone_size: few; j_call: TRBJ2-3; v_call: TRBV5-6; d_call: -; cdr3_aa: CASSFRQGRTDTQYF; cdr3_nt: TGTGCCAGCAGCTTTCGCCAGGGCAGGACAGATACGCAGTATTTT
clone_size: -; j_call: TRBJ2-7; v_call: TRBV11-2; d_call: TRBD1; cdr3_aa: CASSTRQGHEQYF; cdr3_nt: TGTGCCAGCAGCACTCGACAGGGACACGAGCAGTACTTC
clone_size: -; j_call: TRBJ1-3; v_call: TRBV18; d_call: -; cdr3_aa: CASGEILSSGNTIYF; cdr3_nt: TGTGCCAGCGGGGAGATCTTGAGCTCTGGAAACACCATATATTTT
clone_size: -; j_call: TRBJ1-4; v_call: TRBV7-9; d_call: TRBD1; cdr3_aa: CASSNNPGQGGKLFF; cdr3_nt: TGTGCCAGCAGCAATAACCCGGGACAGGGAGGAAAACTGTTTTTT
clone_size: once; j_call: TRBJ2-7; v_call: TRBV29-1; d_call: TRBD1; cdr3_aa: CSVVGQGAYEQYF; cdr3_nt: TGCAGCGTTGTTGGGCAGGGGGCCTACGAGCAGTACTTC
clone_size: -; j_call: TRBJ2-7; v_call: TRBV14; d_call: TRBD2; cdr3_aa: CASSQFFRRVRGDEQYF; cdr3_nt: TGTGCCAGCAGCCAGTTCTTTAGGAGGGTCCGGGGGGACGAGCAGTACTTC
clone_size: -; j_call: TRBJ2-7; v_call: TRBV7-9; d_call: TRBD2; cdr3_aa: CASSTGTSGGYEQYF; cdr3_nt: TGTGCCAGCAGCACAGGGACTAGCGGGGGCTACGAGCAGTACTTC
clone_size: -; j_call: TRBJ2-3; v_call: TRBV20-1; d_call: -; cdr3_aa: CSASGGGTADTQYF; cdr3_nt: TGCAGTGCTAGTGGAGGGGGCACGGCAGATACGCAGTATTTT